The entry below gives a single TCR beta chain sequence along with its context. No antigen is known for it. CD45RO-CCR7+CD27+CD95- expression identified naive CD8+ T cells. The sample originates from a study of CXCR3-negative and CXCR3-positive naive CD8 T cells. Whole-study findings and limits: Much lower diversity was found in memory CD8+ cells, while both naive subsets had comparably high diversity.

The V gene's germline CDR1 is SGHRS and CDR2 YFSETQ. CDR3 size: 13 residues. UMI-labeled 5' RACE TRB cDNA libraries were prepared from the cells. From the 5' RACE reads, TCRdb lists one entry per CDR3 protein and no DNA. The sample has approximately 83,000 distinct CDR3 sequences. The genes are TRBV5-1 and TRBJ2-1. The TCR originated in a human donor in good health. Some clones in this sample may be carry-over from other donors' samples. The sample taken for sequencing was naive CXCR3- CD8+ T cells from blood. As to subset: CD45RO-CCR7+CD27+CD95- naive CD8+ T cells lacking CXCR3 (TNR3-). The CDR3: CASSLGPTNEQFF.